Shown below are 17 T cell receptor beta chains from a single sample sequenced in a study of shared clonotypes between healthy human individuals. Naivety among CD8 cells was defined by CD45RO negativity and positive CCR7 selection, thereby excluding terminally differentiated effector memory CD45RA+ cells. Only in-frame clones appear in the TCRdb table, and some are missing; sequencing was by immunoSEQ multiplex PCR. The sample yields about 2.2 million clones, 93% seen once. Sequences were obtained from naive CD8+ T cells from PBMCs. These receptors all come from a man aged 18 to 29 in good health. Some clones in this sample may be carry-over from other donors' samples.

This clone came up a few times. This sequence joins TRBV27 and TRBJ2-5, with TRBD1 as a possible D gene (7 bases). CDR1 MNHEY and CDR2 SMNVEV come from the germline V gene (reference sequence). The V end lost 2 bases, the J end lost 5 bases, and 18 bases lay between the germline ends. CDR3 length: 16 residues. The CDR3 nucleotides read TGTGCCAGCAGTTTAGGGCCCGGAGGGGGCTGGGAGACCCAGTACTTC. This codes for CASSLGPGGGWETQYF.

The chain is built from TRBV6-1 and TRBJ1-2, with 9 bases lining up with TRBD1. CDR1 is MNHNS, CDR2 SASEGT, per germline. The V gene end was trimmed by 7 bases and the J gene end by 5 bases; junction bases not matched to a gene: 8. The CDR3 extends over 14 amino acids. The CDR3 loop is CASTLEGQGYGYTF. The CDR3 nucleotides are TGTGCCAGCACCCTTGAGGGACAGGGATATGGCTACACCTTC.

The rearrangement uses TRBV7-6 and TRBJ2-1; D unresolved. CDR3 length: 11 amino acids. Trimming took 6 bases from V and 8 from J, leaving 8 bases between them. Germline CDR1 is SGHVS and CDR2 is FNYEAQ. Here the CDR3 reads CASRNGYEQFF. CDR3 nucleotide sequence: TGTGCCAGCAGAAATGGGTATGAGCAGTTCTTC.

The chain is built from TRBV4-3 and TRBJ1-4; the D gene is possibly TRBD1 (6 bases). V was clipped by 3 bases and J by 3 bases, with 14 bases between them. The CDR3 loop spans 16 amino acids. The germline gives CDR1 LGHNA, CDR2 YSLEER. CDR3 amino acids: CASSQGNRVPNEKLFF. The DNA for the CDR3 is TGCGCCAGCAGCCAGGGGAACAGGGTGCCTAATGAAAAACTGTTTTTT.

The rearrangement joins TRBV28 to TRBJ2-2; TRBD1 is a possible D gene (5 bases). With 3 bases removed from V and 3 bases from J, the gap between germline ends came to 8 bases. CDR3 length: 14 amino acids. Germline CDR1 MDHEN, CDR2 SYDVKM. For the CDR3, the DNA is TGTGCCAGCAGTTTCGGCAGGGACACCGGGGAGCTGTTTTTT. Translated: CASSFGRDTGELFF.

CDR3 amino acids: CASSIGEGEHEQYF. The CDR3 coding sequence is TGTGCCAGTAGTATTGGGGAGGGGGAGCACGAGCAGTACTTC. The gene calls are TRBV19 and TRBJ2-7; D perhaps matches TRBD2 (7 bases). The CDR3 runs to 14 residues. V lost 3 bases to trimming and J lost 5 bases, with 14 bases between them. In germline, CDR1 is LNHDA, CDR2 SQIVND (reference sequence).

The chain combines TRBV5-6 with TRBJ2-7; a possible D gene is TRBD2 (6 bases). Germline CDR1 is SGHDT and CDR2 is YYEEEE. Trimming left V 4 bases short and J 2 bases short, with 13 bases between. This CDR3 spans 14 amino acids. This CDR3 reads CASSHRGYTYEQYF. CDR3 DNA sequence: TGTGCCAGCAGCCACCGGGGGTATACCTACGAGCAGTACTTC.

The chain uses TRBV27 and TRBJ1-1, with D maybe TRBD1 (5 bases). Looked up from germline, CDR1 is MNHEY and CDR2 is SMNVEV (reference sequence). V lost 9 bases, J lost 1 base, and 15 bases lay in between. The CDR3 spans 14 residues. CDR3 DNA: TGTGCCAGTTCCTGGGGGGGAAGGAACACTGAAGCTTTCTTT. This gives the protein CASSWGGRNTEAFF.

This chain joins TRBV9 and TRBJ2-1; D possibly matches TRBD1 or TRBD2 (5 bases each). In germline, CDR1 is SGDLS, CDR2 YYNGEE. CDR3 length equals 14 residues. Trimming took off 0 bases at V and 8 bases at J, with 12 bases between the two ends. The CDR3 nucleotides read TGTGCCAGCAGCGTAGGGGGGAGCTCGGATGAGCAGTTCTTC. Encoded protein: CASSVGGSSDEQFF.

V usage is TRBV7-8 and J usage is TRBJ1-1; TRBD1 is a possible D gene (6 bases). V lost 5 bases, J lost 1 base, and 14 bases lay in between. The germline V gene has CDR1 SGHVS and CDR2 FQNEAQ. This CDR3 has 15 amino acids. The CDR3 region is CASSPRGGGNTEAFF. CDR3 nucleotides: TGTGCCAGCAGCCCCCGAGGGGGGGGGAACACTGAAGCTTTCTTT.

The chain employs TRBV7-8 and TRBJ2-1; TRBD2 matches 12 bases. There are 17 residues in the CDR3. Germline values: CDR1 SGHVS, CDR2 FQNEAQ. V shed 1 base and J 6 bases; nucleotides not matched to a gene: 7. The CDR3 here is CASSLGLAGALGNEQFF. CDR3 in DNA: TGTGCCAGCAGCTTAGGACTAGCGGGAGCCCTTGGCAATGAGCAGTTCTTC.

This clone has only one observation. This chain links TRBV7-6 with TRBJ2-7; TRBD2 agrees at 7 bases. J gave up 3 bases and V 5 bases, and 4 bases lay outside the gene matches. Per the germline V gene, CDR1 is SGHVS and CDR2 is FNYEAQ. The CDR3 runs 13 residues. The CDR3 coding sequence is TGTGCCAGCAGCAGCGGGGTCCTCTACGAGCAGTACTTC. Protein: CASSSGVLYEQYF.

Comments on this clone: This CDR3 is also generated by other DNA sequences in the sample. This chain uses TRBV7-9 with TRBJ2-3; unclear D gene. The length of the CDR3 is 13 residues. Per the germline V gene, CDR1 is SEHNR and CDR2 is FQNEAQ (reference sequence). V lost 5 bases and J 5 bases, leaving 11 bases between the germline ends. CDR3 region: CASSLKREDTQYF. DNA of the CDR3: TGTGCCAGCAGCCTCAAAAGGGAAGATACGCAGTATTTT.

The CDR3 DNA reads as TGTGCCAGCAGCCAAGGGACAGACCTCATGAACACTGAAGCTTTCTTT. Amino acids: CASSQGTDLMNTEAFF. This sequence joins TRBV7-8 and TRBJ1-1; 7 bases line up with TRBD1. Looked up from germline, CDR1 is SGHVS and CDR2 is FQNEAQ. CDR3 size: 16 residues. V was clipped by 5 bases and J by 0 bases; unmatched bases: 9.

V is TRBV6-5 and J is TRBJ2-3, with a tentative D call TRBD2 (6 bases). The CDR3 consists of 16 residues. Germline CDR1 MNHEY, CDR2 SVGAGI. V lost 0 bases and J lost 2, with 12 bases in between. The CDR3 sequence is CASSYSSGEFTDTQYF. Written as DNA, the CDR3 is TGTGCCAGCAGTTACTCGTCGGGGGAATTCACAGATACGCAGTATTTT.

Only a few counts were recorded for this clone. The gene calls are TRBV9 and TRBJ2-2; 9 bases fit TRBD2. This CDR3 is 15 amino acids long. CDR1 is SGDLS, CDR2 YYNGEE, per germline. Trimming removed 4 bases from V and 4 bases from J; junction bases left unmatched: 5. CDR3 sequence reads: CASSPTSGPTGELFF. CDR3 coding DNA: TGTGCCAGCAGCCCTACTAGCGGGCCCACCGGGGAGCTGTTTTTT.

This chain connects TRBV7-2 to TRBJ1-4, with D possibly TRBD1 on 6 matching bases. The CDR3 runs to 14 residues. CDR1 and CDR2 from the germline V gene are SGHTA and FQGNSA. V dropped 6 bases and J dropped 10 bases, with 18 bases sitting between them. For the CDR3, the DNA is TGTGCCAGCAGTCCAACAGGGATAAGGGCAAAACTGTTTTTT. It translates to CASSPTGIRAKLFF.